These 10 T cell receptor beta chains share one sample of origin, sequenced in a study of CD8 T cells in ankylosing spondylitis. General study findings and limits: What seemed typical of ankylosing spondylitis blood was a TCR beta motif built from fewer than ten highly homologous variants.

Their antigens remain unidentified. TCRdb re-analysed the 5' RACE reads in MiXCR, keeping a single row per CDR3 protein. The profile covers 300,000 to 400,000 distinct CDR3 sequences, with under 25% appearing a single time and approximately 16% taken by the ten largest. The sequencing sample was made of blood, either unsorted or a sorted T cell fraction (not recorded which). The receptor set was obtained from a male donor with ankylosing spondylitis.

The rearrangement links TRBV5-6 to TRBJ1-4; perhaps TRBD1 as D (5 bases). V lost 7 bases and J lost 8, with 21 bases in between. The germline V gene has CDR1 SGHDT and CDR2 YYEEEE. The CDR3 loop spans 15 amino acids. The CDR3 reads CASGAMGQGLEKLFF. The DNA of the CDR3 is TGTGCCAGCGGGGCCATGGGGCAGGGTTTGGAAAAACTGTTTTTT.

The rearrangement joins TRBV5-1 to TRBJ1-5; 7 positions match TRBD1. The V gene end was trimmed by 0 bases and the J gene end by 5 bases; junction bases not matched to a gene: 5. Germline CDR1 is SGHRS and CDR2 is YFSETQ. CDR3 length: 15 residues. The CDR3 sequence is CASSLGQGVDQPQHF. The CDR3 DNA reads as TGCGCCAGCAGCTTGGGACAGGGTGTGGATCAGCCCCAGCATTTT.

This clonotype was seen a few times. The chain uses TRBV12-3 or TRBV12-4 and TRBJ1-1; D unclear. The CDR3 is 15 residues long. Trimming took 5 bases from V and 3 from J, leaving 16 bases between them. The CDR3: CASSQHPTVDTEAFF. Written as DNA, the CDR3 is TGTGCCAGCAGTCAACACCCGACGGTAGACACTGAAGCTTTCTTT.

The table lists this clonotype with a few counts. The chain couples TRBV28 to TRBJ2-7; a possible D gene is TRBD2 (5 bases). The CDR3 is 13 amino acids. Trimming removed 5 bases at V and 3 bases at J, with 11 bases between. CDR1 is MDHEN, CDR2 SYDVKM, per germline. CDR3 bases: TGTGCCAGCAGTGAGGGTGCATTCTACGAGCAGTACTTC. This gives the protein CASSEGAFYEQYF. The complete variable domain, with remaining parts taken from reference TRBV28 and TRBJ2-7, reads DVKVTQSSRYLVKRTGEKVFLECVQDMDHENMFWYRQDPGLGLRLIYFSYDVKMKEKGDIPEGYSVSREKKERFSLILESASTNQTSMYLCASSEGAFYEQYFGPGTRLTVT.

This clonotype was detected only once. The chain recombines TRBV5-6 with TRBJ2-7, with 11 positions matching TRBD2. The CDR3 has 17 residues. Germline V gives CDR1 SGHDT, CDR2 YYEEEE. The V segment lost 4 bases and the J segment 0 bases; nucleotides outside the gene matches: 9. CDR3 sequence: CASSPWGLADLSYEQYF. CDR3 in DNA: TGTGCCAGCAGCCCCTGGGGACTAGCGGACCTCTCCTACGAGCAGTACTTC.

In this sample, this clonotype turned up a few times. The chain recombines TRBV29-1 with TRBJ2-7; TRBD2 aligns across 7 bases. Germline lookup yields CDR1 SQVTM and CDR2 ANQGSEA. This CDR3 spans 13 amino acids. The trim removed 5 bases at V and 0 bases at J, leaving 4 bases unmatched. The CDR3 reads CSVSGTGSYEQYF. The CDR3, as DNA: TGCAGCGTTAGCGGGACTGGCTCCTACGAGCAGTACTTC.

The gene calls are TRBV9 and TRBJ2-1; 9 nucleotides match TRBD2. V was pared by 0 bases and J by 8 bases, with 6 bases of the junction left unmatched. Looked up from germline, CDR1 is SGDLS and CDR2 is YYNGEE. This CDR3 comprises 15 residues. The CDR3 region has the DNA TGTGCCAGCAGCGTAGTTGCTAGCGGGACCCATGAGCAGTTCTTC. Amino acid sequence: CASSVVASGTHEQFF. The entire variable domain, with the rest obtained from reference TRBV9 and TRBJ2-1, is as follows: DSGVTQTPKHLITATGQRVTLRCSPRSGDLSVYWYQQSLDQGLQFLIQYYNGEERAKGNILERFSAQQFPDLHSELNLSSLELGDSALYFCASSVVASGTHEQFFGPGTRLTVL.

The rearrangement links TRBV29-1 to TRBJ1-3; 9 positions match TRBD1. The CDR3 is 13 residues long. With 7 bases clipped from V and 2 bases from J, the junction kept 3 bases outside the gene matches. CDR1 is SQVTM and CDR2 is ANQGSEA in the germline V gene. CDR3 in amino acids: CSGTGETGNTIYF. The DNA for the CDR3 is TGCAGCGGGACAGGGGAGACTGGAAACACCATATATTTT.

The chain carries TRBV9 and TRBJ2-5, with D possibly matching TRBD1 (6 bases). The CDR3 runs 16 residues. Germline CDR1 and CDR2: SGDLS and YYNGEE. The germline V and J ends were trimmed by 1 base and 1 base, with 14 bases remaining between them. CDR3 coding DNA: TGTGCCAGCAGCGTATCCGTTACAGGGATCCAAGAGACCCAGTACTTC. As protein: CASSVSVTGIQETQYF. The full variable domain, rest sourced from reference TRBV9 and TRBJ2-5, is DSGVTQTPKHLITATGQRVTLRCSPRSGDLSVYWYQQSLDQGLQFLIQYYNGEERAKGNILERFSAQQFPDLHSELNLSSLELGDSALYFCASSVSVTGIQETQYFGPGTRLLVL.

This rearrangement joins TRBV5-1 to TRBJ1-6; 8 nucleotides line up with TRBD1. Per germline, CDR1 SGHRS and CDR2 YFSETQ. V gave up 0 bases and J gave up 8 bases; unmatched junction bases: 1. CDR3 length: 14 amino acids. The CDR3 sequence: CASSLVTGDSPLHF. The CDR3 DNA reads as TGCGCCAGCAGCTTGGTGACAGGGGATTCACCCCTCCACTTT.